Given below is one T cell receptor beta chain in context. Its antigen is not identified. The sample is drawn from a study of T cells expressing NK-cell markers. The wider study: The eight sequenced donors comprised seven who were HCMV-seropositive and one who was seronegative.

Study-level results: Six of the donors carried dominant NKG2C+ clonotypes that took up about 1.0-8% of their CD8+ T cells. In four donors, dominant clonotypes made up roughly 28.3-65% of CD3+CD56-NKG2C+ cells.

Generation of TCR beta cDNA was performed by 5'RACE template switching incorporating UMIs. Reanalyzing the 5' RACE reads, TCRdb keeps one entry per CDR3 protein, without DNA. This sample lists about 180,000 distinct CDR3 sequences; its ten largest clones have 20% to 25%. The CDR3 has 16 residues. The germline gives CDR1 MNHEY, CDR2 SMNVEV (reference sequence). The material sequenced was blood T cells: a sorted CD56 or NKG2C T cell subset, CD4+ or CD8+ T cells, or bulk PBMC T cells (not recorded which). The TCR comes from a man aged 18 to 70 in good health. The chain employs TRBV27 and TRBJ2-7; there is no DNA to check the TCRdb D call of TRBD1. CDR3 sequence: CASSLVWDNQGYEQYF.